This T cell receptor beta chain was sequenced in a study of molecular identifiers for immune sequencing clone quantification. Study-wide results and caveats: Spiked Jurkat TCR RNA equivalent to one cell reportedly surfaced among over 850,000 naive cells.

CDR1 and CDR2 from the germline V gene are MNHEY and SMNVEV (reference sequence). V lost 9 bases and J 3 bases, leaving 18 bases between the germline ends. This CDR3 has 14 amino acids. This clonotype was recorded many times. As yet, its antigen is unknown. Each CDR3 protein gets one entry after TCRdb re-called the PCR reads with MiXCR. The data hold approximately 100,000 distinct CDR3 sequences, with about 35% observed a single time. Isolation of naive CD8 T cells was achieved by sorting on a CD8+CD4-CCR7+CD45RA+ phenotype. Sequencing was done on a sample of naive CD8+ T cells from blood, with Jurkat cell RNA spiked in. The sample's subset: FACS-sorted CD8+CD4-CCR7+CD45RA+ naive T cells. The sequence derives from a human donor in good health. Some libraries in this study had Jurkat cell RNA spiked in. The J gene is TRBJ2-7, the V gene TRBV27; possibly TRBD2 for D (6 bases). For the CDR3, the DNA is TGTGCCAGTGCCCCGGGACTCGCCGTCTACGAGCAGTACTTC. Amino acids: CASAPGLAVYEQYF.